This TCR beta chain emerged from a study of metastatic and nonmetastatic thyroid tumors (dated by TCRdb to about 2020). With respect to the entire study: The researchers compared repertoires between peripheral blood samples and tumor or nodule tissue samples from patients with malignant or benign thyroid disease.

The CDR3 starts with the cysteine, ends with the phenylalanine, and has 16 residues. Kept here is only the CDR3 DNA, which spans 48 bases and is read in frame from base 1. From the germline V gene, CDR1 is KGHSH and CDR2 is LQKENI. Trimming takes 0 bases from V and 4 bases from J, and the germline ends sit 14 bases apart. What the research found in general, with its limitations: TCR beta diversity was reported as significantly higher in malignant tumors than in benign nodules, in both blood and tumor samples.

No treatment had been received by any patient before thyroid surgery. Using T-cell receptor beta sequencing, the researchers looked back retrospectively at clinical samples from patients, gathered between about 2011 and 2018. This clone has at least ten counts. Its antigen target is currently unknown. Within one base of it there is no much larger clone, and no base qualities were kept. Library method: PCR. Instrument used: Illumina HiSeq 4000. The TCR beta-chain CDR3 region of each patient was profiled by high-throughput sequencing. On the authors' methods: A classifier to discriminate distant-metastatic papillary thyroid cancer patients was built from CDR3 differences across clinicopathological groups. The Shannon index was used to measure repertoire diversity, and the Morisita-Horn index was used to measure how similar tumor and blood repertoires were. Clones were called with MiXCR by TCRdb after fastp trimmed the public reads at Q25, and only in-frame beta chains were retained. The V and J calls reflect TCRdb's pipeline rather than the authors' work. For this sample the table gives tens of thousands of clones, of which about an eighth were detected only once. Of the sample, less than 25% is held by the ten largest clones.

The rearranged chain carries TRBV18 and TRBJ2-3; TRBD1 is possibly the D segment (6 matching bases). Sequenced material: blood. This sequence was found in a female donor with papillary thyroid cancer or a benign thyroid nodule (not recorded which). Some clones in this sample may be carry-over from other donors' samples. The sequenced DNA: TGTGCCAGCTCACCACCCCACAGGGTAGATTCAGATACGCAGTATTTT. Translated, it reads CASSPPHRVDSDTQYF. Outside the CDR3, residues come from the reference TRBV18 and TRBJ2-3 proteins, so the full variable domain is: NAGVMQNPRHLVRRRGQEARLRCSPMKGHSHVYWYRQLPEEGLKFMVYLQKENIIDESGMPKERFSAEFPKEGPSILRIQQVVRGDSAAYFCASSPPHRVDSDTQYFGPGTRLTVL.